The text below deals with one T cell receptor beta chain. Its antigen is unknown. One base away there is no much larger clone; base qualities are not given. CDR1 and CDR2 (SNHLY, FYNNEI) derive from the germline V gene. The cysteine opens and the phenylalanine closes a CDR3 of 14 amino acids. The CDR3 DNA has 42 bases and is translated from base 1. For this chain, trimming is 7 bases at the V end and 8 bases at the J end, and the number of junction bases without a gene match is 8. The data derive from a study of OX40 agonist ivuxolimab in advanced cancers. About the study as a whole: Ivuxolimab was a fully human IgG2 agonistic monoclonal antibody targeting the costimulatory receptor OX40 (CD134). The paper reports the monotherapy dose-escalation portion (N of about 47 patients) of the phase I ivuxolimab trial. A male proportion of 82.7% and a mean age of 60 years, ranging from roughly 23 to 90, were recorded for the dose-escalation cohort. The purpose of peripheral TCRbeta sequencing was to test whether ivuxolimab changed TCR sequence diversity and led to clonal T-cell expansion. Three dose-escalation patients achieved partial responses, one with hepatocellular carcinoma and two with cutaneous melanoma. Intravenous ivuxolimab was administered to patients every 2 weeks at six dose levels: 0.01, 0.1, 0.3, 1.5, 3 and 10 mg/kg. Of the roughly 54 dose-escalation patients, hepatocellular carcinoma was present in about 20, melanoma in around 15, renal cell carcinoma in 9 and head and neck cancer in 9. Prior anti-PD-1, anti-PD-L1 or anti-CTLA-4 therapy was permitted, and about two fifths of dose-escalation patients had received checkpoint inhibitors.

Genomic DNA was extracted from sorted cells for sequencing of the TCRbeta CDR3 region. The immunoSEQ Assay was used for sequencing of TCRbeta CDR3 regions. Drawn from immuneACCESS, this table holds only the in-frame rearrangements with V and J called that TCRdb kept. Clones are partly lost; checked studies trace under half to an unresolved V gene and leave the rest unexplained. The sample table records about 55,000 clones; 70% to 80% of these occur just once. Under 4.5% of the sample lies in the top ten. Broad study findings and their caveats: Low levels of normalized T-cell clonal expansion were also seen in some nonresponding patients. The antigen specificity of the clonally expanded peripheral T cells was not determined. In partial responders in the 0.1-3.0 mg/kg groups, normalized peripheral clonal expansion was found to be among the lowest, especially among CD8+ T cells. At doses of 0.1 to 3.0 mg/kg, clonal expansion of both CD4+ and CD8+ blood T cells was observed from baseline to week 6. After ivuxolimab, expanded clones were on average more numerous among CD8+ T cells than among CD4+ T cells.

The trial excluded patients who had a history of autoimmune disease or who were on systemic immunosuppression. Peripheral blood for TCR sequencing was collected from all dose cohorts at baseline, on cycle 4 day 1, and on cycle 7 day 1. The samples were drawn from a first-in-human, open-label, multicenter phase I dose-escalation trial of ivuxolimab. Adults with locally advanced or metastatic melanoma, renal cell carcinoma, hepatocellular carcinoma or head and neck squamous cell carcinoma were enrolled in the trial. Before TCR sequencing, CD4+ T cells and CD8+ T cells from peripheral blood were sorted into separate populations.

This sample comprised CD4+ or CD8+ T cells sorted from blood, obtained in a trial of the OX40 agonist ivuxolimab. The sequence derives from an adult with an advanced solid tumor such as melanoma, head and neck, liver or kidney cancer. Rearrangement joined TRBV2 to TRBJ1-4; 9 middle bases align to TRBD1. The CDR3 loop reads CASKGDRAGEKLFF. The DNA reads as follows: TGTGCCAGCAAGGGGGACAGGGCTGGGGAAAAACTGTTTTTT. The CDR3, completed at both ends by the reference TRBV2 and TRBJ1-4 genes, gives the full variable domain EPEVTQTPSHQVTQMGQEVILRCVPISNHLYFYWYRQILGQKVEFLVSFYNNEISEKSEIFDDQFSVERPDGSNFTLKIRSTKLEDSAMYFCASKGDRAGEKLFFGSGTQLSVL.